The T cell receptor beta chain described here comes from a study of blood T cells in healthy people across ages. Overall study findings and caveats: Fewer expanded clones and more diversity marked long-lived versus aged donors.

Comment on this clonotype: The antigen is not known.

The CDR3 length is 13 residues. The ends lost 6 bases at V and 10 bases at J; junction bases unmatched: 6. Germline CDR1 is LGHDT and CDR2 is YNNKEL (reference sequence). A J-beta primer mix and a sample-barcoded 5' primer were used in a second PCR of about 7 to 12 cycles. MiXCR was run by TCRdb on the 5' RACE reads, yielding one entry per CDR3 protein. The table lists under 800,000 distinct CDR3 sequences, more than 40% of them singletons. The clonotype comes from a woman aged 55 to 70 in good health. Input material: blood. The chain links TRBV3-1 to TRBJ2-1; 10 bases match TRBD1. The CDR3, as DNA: TGTGCCAGCAGTAGACAGGGGGCAGGGGAGCAGTTCTTC. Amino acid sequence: CASSRQGAGEQFF.